The 26 T cell receptor beta chains reported below all come from one sample, sequenced in a study of regulatory T cells in long-lasting Graves disease. Indicated time point: newly diagnosed GD, antithyroid drugs for less than 3 months. PBMC-derived RNA was used for the TCR library. Arm-PCR of CDR3 regions and iRepertoire HTBI primers were the basis on which TCR beta libraries were built. TCRdb independently ran MiXCR on the multiplex PCR reads; one entry per CDR3 protein. The sample has under 450,000 distinct CDR3 sequences, 10% to 15% seen once; the top ten hold 18%. These data were also reused for a study on T cells in Graves' hyperthyroidism and ophthalmopathy.

This specimen consisted of peripheral blood mononuclear cells (PBMCs), obtained at new diagnosis, from a patient treated with antithyroid drugs. The receptors were sampled from a woman under 30 with Graves disease.

This clonotype was recorded at least ten times. V usage is TRBV20-1 and J usage is TRBJ2-5; 7 bases agree with TRBD1. Trimming at V came to 6 bases and at J to 1 base, leaving 8 bases not matched to a gene. The CDR3 has 14 residues. Per germline, CDR1 DFQATT and CDR2 SNEGSKA (reference sequence). In DNA form, the CDR3 reads TGCAGTGCCCAGCCGACAGGGCGCCAAGAGACCCAGTACTTC. Translation: CSAQPTGRQETQYF.

A note on this clonotype: A much larger clone differs by one base, so this may be a read error. Since the CDR3 does not end with the conserved phenylalanine or tryptophan, this likely comes from a read error. The rearrangement links TRBV7-2 to TRBJ2-2; D is possibly TRBD1 or TRBD2 (5 bases each). The CDR3 sequence is 17 residues long. Germline values: CDR1 SGHTA, CDR2 FQGNSA. Trimming took 1 base from V and 2 from J, leaving 14 bases between them. The CDR3 sequence is CASSLGDRESNTGELFL. The DNA of the CDR3 is TGTGCCAGCAGCTTAGGGGACCGGGAATCTAACACCGGGGAGCTGTTTCTT.

The V gene is TRBV4-3, the J gene TRBJ2-1, with 9 positions matching TRBD1. The CDR3 runs 17 residues. After removal of 5 bases from V and 4 bases from J, the junction contained 12 bases not matched to a gene. In germline, CDR1 is LGHNA, CDR2 YSLEER. The CDR3 DNA follows: TGCGCCAGCAGCACGGCACAATGGGGACAGGGATACAATGAGCAGTTCTTC. It yields the protein CASSTAQWGQGYNEQFF.

This clonotype was picked up many times. This chain connects TRBV11-3 to TRBJ2-2, with a possible D match to TRBD1 (5 bases). CDR1 and CDR2 from the germline V gene are SGHNT and YENEEA. The CDR3 spans 16 residues. V was clipped by 1 base and J by 5 bases, with 14 bases between them. The CDR3 sequence: CASSLVSRDRTGELFF. The CDR3 bases are TGTGCCAGCAGCTTAGTAAGCAGGGATCGGACCGGGGAGCTGTTTTTT.

This clonotype was recorded at least ten times. The chain joins TRBV7-3 to TRBJ2-3, with unresolved D. There are 14 residues in the CDR3. Germline V gene lookup returns CDR1 SGHTA and CDR2 FQGTGA. Deletions cut 2 bases from V and 2 bases from J, with 8 bases between. The CDR3 spells CASSLLLPTDTQYF. The CDR3 bases are TGTGCCAGCAGCTTACTACTGCCCACAGATACGCAGTATTTT.

This clonotype was picked up many times. This chain connects TRBV7-2 to TRBJ2-7, with D perhaps matching TRBD2 (6 bases). The CDR3 loop spans 13 amino acids. CDR1 is SGHTA, CDR2 FQGNSA, per germline. Between the trimmed V and J ends, which lost 5 bases and 4 bases, there was a span of 12 bases. CDR3 sequence reads: CASSLLGGYEQYF. The CDR3 DNA sequence: TGTGCCAGCAGCCTACTCGGGGGTTACGAGCAGTACTTC.

This clonotype was picked up many times. The chain has TRBV20-1 and TRBJ2-1; D is perhaps TRBD2 (5 bases). Germline values: CDR1 DFQATT, CDR2 SNEGSKA (reference sequence). This CDR3 comprises 15 residues. V was pared by 0 bases and J by 8 bases, with 17 bases between. CDR3 sequence reads: CSARDMPSPWYEQFF. The CDR3 DNA reads as TGCAGTGCTAGAGATATGCCTAGCCCATGGTATGAGCAGTTCTTC.

V gene TRBV15 combines with J gene TRBJ2-1, with D possibly matching TRBD2 (6 bases). The CDR3 extends over 16 amino acids. V lost 0 bases and J lost 0, with 9 bases in between. Germline V gene sequence: CDR1 LNHNV, CDR2 YYDKDF (reference sequence). The DNA for the CDR3 is TGTGCCACCAGCAGAGATCGCGGGGTCTCCTACAATGAGCAGTTCTTC. Its translation: CATSRDRGVSYNEQFF. The variable domain in full, completed from reference TRBV15 and TRBJ2-1, reads DAMVIQNPRYQVTQFGKPVTLSCSQTLNHNVMYWYQQKSSQAPKLLFHYYDKDFNNEADTPDNFQSRRPNTSFCFLDIRSPGLGDTAMYLCATSRDRGVSYNEQFFGPGTRLTVL.

This clonotype occurred a few times. This rearrangement joins TRBV25-1 to TRBJ1-1; D ambiguous. V shed 10 bases and J shed 6 bases, with 9 bases lying between them. CDR3 length: 10 amino acids. From germline, CDR1 is MGHDK and CDR2 SYGVNS. The DNA of the CDR3 is TGTGCCACCAAGGGCCCTGAAGCTTTCTTT. This codes for CATKGPEAFF.

This clonotype has at least ten counts. The genes are TRBV19 and TRBJ1-1; TRBD1 might be the D (6 bases). This CDR3 is built from 15 residues. V was clipped by 8 bases and J by 3 bases, with 19 bases between them. CDR1 is LNHDA and CDR2 is SQIVND in the germline V gene (reference sequence). CDR3 sequence: CASAGTHEADTEAFF. The CDR3 nucleotides are TGTGCCAGTGCCGGGACACATGAGGCGGACACTGAAGCTTTCTTT.

A few counts support this clonotype. The chain combines TRBV4-3 with TRBJ1-6; D is undetermined. Trimming pared 0 bases from V and 7 bases from J, leaving 7 bases between. CDR1 is LGHNA, CDR2 YSLEER, per germline. The CDR3 contains 14 residues. The CDR3 reads CASSQDIGNSPLHF. DNA of the CDR3: TGCGCCAGCAGCCAAGATATTGGGAATTCACCCCTCCACTTT.

Remarks on this clonotype: A far larger clone lies a single base away; this is likely a read error. This chain joins TRBV20-1 and TRBJ2-3; D is ambiguous. TRBJ2-5 matches the DNA end more closely, so the J call is doubtful. Germline V gives CDR1 DFQATT, CDR2 SNEGSKA (reference sequence). The CDR3 runs 10 residues. Here the CDR3 DNA reads TGCAGTGTACACTGGGGGACCCAGTACTTC. Translating gives CSVHWGTQYF.

This chain links TRBV27 with TRBJ2-5; TRBD2 matches 7 bases. The length of the CDR3 is 16 residues. Trimming took 5 bases from V and 3 from J; bases not matched to a gene: 12. Germline CDR1 is MNHEY and CDR2 is SMNVEV (reference sequence). DNA for the CDR3: TGTGCCAGCAGTATCAACCCCGGGACTAAGGAAGAGACCCAGTACTTC. This gives the protein CASSINPGTKEETQYF.

The table lists this clonotype with a few counts. J is TRBJ2-3 and V is TRBV10-1; maybe TRBD2 (5 bases). Looked up from germline, CDR1 is WNHNN and CDR2 is SYGVQD (reference sequence). Trimming cost V 0 bases and J 4 bases, with 14 bases left between them. This CDR3 contains 16 residues. The CDR3 protein is CASSESGGLSPDTQYF. CDR3 coding DNA: TGCGCCAGCAGTGAGTCGGGCGGGCTCTCCCCAGATACGCAGTATTTT.

This clonotype has at least ten counts. Germline is not matched at one junction end, which may reflect a read error. The chain couples TRBV12-3 or TRBV12-4 to TRBJ2-1; 7 bases are shared with TRBD1. This CDR3 comprises 14 residues. The CDR3 coding sequence is TGTGCCAGCAGCTTAGGACAGGCTCGGTATGAGCAGTTCTTC. Protein sequence: CASSLGQARYEQFF.

At least ten counts were recorded for this clonotype. The chain employs TRBV12-3 or TRBV12-4 and TRBJ2-1, with TRBD2 as a possible D gene (7 bases). Trimming took 0 bases from V and 9 from J, leaving 12 bases between them. The CDR3 has 14 amino acids. The CDR3 nucleotides read TGTGCCAGCAGTTTAGCGGGGGGGCAGAGTGAGCAGTTCTTC. It translates to CASSLAGGQSEQFF.

This clonotype was counted between two and nine times. The chain couples TRBV7-9 to TRBJ2-2; 9 bases fit TRBD1. J gave up 4 bases and V 5 bases, and 2 bases lay outside the gene matches. Germline-derived CDR1 and CDR2 are SEHNR and FQNEAQ (reference sequence). The CDR3 runs to 14 residues. The CDR3 loop reads CASSGQGPTGELFF. CDR3 in DNA: TGTGCCAGCAGCGGACAGGGGCCCACCGGGGAGCTGTTTTTT.

The chain has TRBV6-5 and TRBJ1-6, with TRBD1 as a possible D gene (6 bases). Germline loops: CDR1 MNHEY, CDR2 SVGAGI. There are 18 residues in the CDR3. The ends were cut back, 2 bases at V and 9 bases at J, with 23 bases in the middle. This CDR3 reads CASSYAVSGTLNGSPLHF. The CDR3 DNA reads as TGTGCCAGCAGTTACGCCGTCTCCGGGACACTAAATGGTTCACCCCTCCACTTT.

This clonotype was seen more than once but under ten times. The chain combines TRBV20-1 with TRBJ2-7; TRBD2 aligns across 8 bases. The germline CDR1 and CDR2 sequences are DFQATT and SNEGSKA (reference sequence). Germline trimming cut 6 bases from V and 5 bases from J; bases unmatched to any gene: 15. CDR3 length: 15 amino acids. This CDR3 is CSAGRGGGIVNEQYF. The DNA of the CDR3 is TGCAGTGCCGGCCGGGGGGGGGGAATTGTAAACGAGCAGTACTTC.

This clonotype was recorded a few times. A much more abundant neighbour one base away suggests this may be a read error. The chain has TRBV2 and TRBJ2-3; D gene uncertain. V shed 2 bases and J shed 2 bases, with 8 bases lying between them. This CDR3 spans 14 amino acids. Germline V gene lookup returns CDR1 SNHLY and CDR2 FYNNEI. The CDR3 nucleotides are TGTGCCAGCAGTGAACTCCTCTTCACAGATACGCAGTATTTT. Translation: CASSELLFTDTQYF.

The V gene is TRBV11-2, the J gene TRBJ2-2; TRBD2 matches at 9 bases. Germline loops: CDR1 SGHAT, CDR2 FQNNGV. The CDR3 consists of 15 residues. V dropped 5 bases and J dropped 5; count of bases not matched to a gene: 6. The CDR3 nucleotides are TGTGCCAGCAGCCGCACTAGCGGGTGGACCGGGGAGCTGTTTTTT. This gives the protein CASSRTSGWTGELFF.

CDR3 in amino acids: CASSWPGQETQYF. Here the CDR3 DNA reads TGCGCCAGCAGCTGGCCGGGCCAAGAGACCCAGTACTTC. The chain links TRBV5-1 to TRBJ2-5; D is uncertain. Looked up from germline, CDR1 is SGHRS and CDR2 is YFSETQ. The CDR3 consists of 13 residues. The V end was cut by 3 bases, the J end by 1 base, with 7 bases between.

This clonotype came up many times. The chain employs TRBV10-3 and TRBJ2-7; D perhaps matches TRBD1 (6 bases). V shed 2 bases and J shed 7 bases, with 18 bases lying between them. CDR1 ENHRY and CDR2 SYGVKD come from the germline V gene. The CDR3 loop spans 15 amino acids. DNA of the CDR3: TGTGCCATCAGTGAGACGAGACAGGCTTCTACGGAGCAGTACTTC. This gives the protein CAISETRQASTEQYF.

A note on this clonotype: Since a much larger clone is just one base distant, this may be a read error. The gene calls are TRBV28 and TRBJ2-1, with 8 bases matching TRBD1. J gave up 0 bases and V 5 bases, and 6 bases lay outside the gene matches. Looked up from germline, CDR1 is MDHEN and CDR2 is SYDVKM. There are 16 residues in the CDR3. This chain's CDR3 is CASSARTGSSYNEQFF. The CDR3 DNA sequence: TGTGCCAGCAGTGCCCGGACAGGGAGCTCCTACAATGAGCAGTTCTTC.

The gene calls are TRBV6-5 and TRBJ2-7; weak D call: TRBD1 (5 bases). This CDR3 is 16 amino acids long. Germline assignment: CDR1 MNHEY and CDR2 SVGAGI. Trimming removed 2 bases at V and 3 bases at J, with 17 bases between. The CDR3 DNA follows: TGTGCCAGCAGTTACGCAGGGATAGGACCAAACTACGAGCAGTACTTC. Its protein is CASSYAGIGPNYEQYF.

The chain links TRBV6-5 to TRBJ2-7; TRBD1 is a possible D gene (5 bases). The germline V gene has CDR1 MNHEY and CDR2 SVGAGI. The CDR3 loop spans 15 amino acids. Trimming cost V 4 bases and J 2 bases, with 15 bases left between them. CDR3 loop: CASSSQGLGAYEQYF. The CDR3 region has the DNA TGTGCCAGCAGTTCCCAAGGCTTAGGGGCCTACGAGCAGTACTTC.